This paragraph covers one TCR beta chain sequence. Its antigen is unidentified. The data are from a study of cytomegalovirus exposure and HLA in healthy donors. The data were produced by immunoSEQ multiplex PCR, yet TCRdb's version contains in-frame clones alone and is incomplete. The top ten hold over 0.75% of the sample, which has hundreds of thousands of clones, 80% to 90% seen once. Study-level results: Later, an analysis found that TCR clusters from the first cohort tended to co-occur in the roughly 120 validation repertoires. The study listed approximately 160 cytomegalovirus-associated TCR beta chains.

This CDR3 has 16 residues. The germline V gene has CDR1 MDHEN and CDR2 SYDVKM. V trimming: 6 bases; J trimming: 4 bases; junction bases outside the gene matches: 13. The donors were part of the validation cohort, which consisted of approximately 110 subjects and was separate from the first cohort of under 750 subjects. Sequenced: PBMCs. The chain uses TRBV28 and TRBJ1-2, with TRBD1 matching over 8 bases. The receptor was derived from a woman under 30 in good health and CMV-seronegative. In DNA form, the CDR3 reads TGTGCCAGCAGCCAATCACCGGGACAGGAGTTCTATGGCTACACCTTC. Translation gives CASSQSPGQEFYGYTF.